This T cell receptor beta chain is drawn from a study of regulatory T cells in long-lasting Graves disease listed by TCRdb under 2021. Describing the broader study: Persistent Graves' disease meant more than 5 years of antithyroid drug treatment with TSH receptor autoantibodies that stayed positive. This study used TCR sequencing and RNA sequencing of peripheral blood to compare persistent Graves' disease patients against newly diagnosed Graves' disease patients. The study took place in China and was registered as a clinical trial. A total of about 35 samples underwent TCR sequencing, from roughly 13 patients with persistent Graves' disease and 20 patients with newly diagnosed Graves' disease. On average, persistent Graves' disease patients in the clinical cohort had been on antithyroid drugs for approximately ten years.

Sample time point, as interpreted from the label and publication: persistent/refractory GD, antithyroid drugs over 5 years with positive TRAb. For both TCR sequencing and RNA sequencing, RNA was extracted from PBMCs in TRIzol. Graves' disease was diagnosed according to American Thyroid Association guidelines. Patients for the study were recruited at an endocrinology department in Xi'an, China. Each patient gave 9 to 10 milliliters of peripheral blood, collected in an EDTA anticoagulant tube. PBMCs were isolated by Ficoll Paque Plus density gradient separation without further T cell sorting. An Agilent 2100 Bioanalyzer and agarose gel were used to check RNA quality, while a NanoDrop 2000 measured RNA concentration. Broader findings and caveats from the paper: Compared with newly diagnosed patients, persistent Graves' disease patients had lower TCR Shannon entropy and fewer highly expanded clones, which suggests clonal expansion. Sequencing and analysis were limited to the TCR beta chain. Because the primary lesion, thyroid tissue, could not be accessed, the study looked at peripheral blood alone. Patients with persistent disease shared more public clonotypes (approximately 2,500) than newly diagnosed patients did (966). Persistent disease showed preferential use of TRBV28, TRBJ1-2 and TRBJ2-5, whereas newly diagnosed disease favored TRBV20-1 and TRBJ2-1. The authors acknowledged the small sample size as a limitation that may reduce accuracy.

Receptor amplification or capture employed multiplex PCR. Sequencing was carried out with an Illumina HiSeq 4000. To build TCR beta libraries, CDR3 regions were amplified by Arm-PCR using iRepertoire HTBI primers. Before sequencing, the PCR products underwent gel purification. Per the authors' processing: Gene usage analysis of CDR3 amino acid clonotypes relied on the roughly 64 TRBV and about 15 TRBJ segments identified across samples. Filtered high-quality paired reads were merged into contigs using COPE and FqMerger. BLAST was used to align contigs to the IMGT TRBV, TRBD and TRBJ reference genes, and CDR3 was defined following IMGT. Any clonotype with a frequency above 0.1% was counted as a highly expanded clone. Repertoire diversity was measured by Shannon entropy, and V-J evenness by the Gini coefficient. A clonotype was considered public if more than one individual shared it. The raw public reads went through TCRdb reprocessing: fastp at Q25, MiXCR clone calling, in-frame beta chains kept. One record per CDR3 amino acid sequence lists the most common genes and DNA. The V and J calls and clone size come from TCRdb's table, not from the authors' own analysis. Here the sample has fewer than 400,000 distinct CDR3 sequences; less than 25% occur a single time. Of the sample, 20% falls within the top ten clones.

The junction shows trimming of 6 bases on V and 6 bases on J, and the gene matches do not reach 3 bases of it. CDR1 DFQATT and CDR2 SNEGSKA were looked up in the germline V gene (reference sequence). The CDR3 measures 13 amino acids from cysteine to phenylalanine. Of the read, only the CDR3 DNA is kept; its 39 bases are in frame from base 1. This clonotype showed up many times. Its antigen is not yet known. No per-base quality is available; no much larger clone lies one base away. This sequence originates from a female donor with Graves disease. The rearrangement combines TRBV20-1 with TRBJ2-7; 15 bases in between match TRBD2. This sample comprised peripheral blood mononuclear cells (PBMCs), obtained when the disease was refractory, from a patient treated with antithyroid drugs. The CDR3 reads CSATGLAGGEQYF. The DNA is TGCAGTGCCACGGGACTAGCGGGAGGCGAGCAGTACTTC.